This entry lists 8 T cell receptor beta chains sequenced from one sample in a study of T cell responses to AZD1222 COVID-19 vaccine. Libraries were prepared by immunoSEQ multiplex PCR; TCRdb keeps only in-frame clonotypes and omits some of them. The sample carries some 120,000 clones, 88% recorded once. The sequenced sample was peripheral blood, obtained on day 0 of AZD1222 vaccination. The receptors shown here come from an adult in good health.

The CDR3 loop is CASSLGVPLGEQYF. CDR3 coding DNA: TGTGCCAGCAGCTTAGGGGTACCTTTGGGGGAGCAGTACTTC. The chain carries TRBV11-2 and TRBJ2-7; D call uncertain. CDR3 length: 14 amino acids. V shed 1 base and J shed 7 bases, with 14 bases lying between them. The V gene's germline CDR1 is SGHAT and CDR2 FQNNGV.

The chain joins TRBV5-5 to TRBJ2-2, with D uncertain. The CDR3 loop spans 13 amino acids. The germline V gene has CDR1 SGHKS and CDR2 YYEKEE (reference sequence). V lost 2 bases, J lost 1 base, and 3 bases lay in between. The CDR3: CASSLRNTGELFF. In DNA form, the CDR3 reads TGTGCCAGCAGCTTACGGAACACCGGGGAGCTGTTTTTT. Combining the CDR3 with reference TRBV5-5 and TRBJ2-2 gives the whole variable domain DAGVTQSPTHLIKTRGQQVTLRCSPISGHKSVSWYQQVLGQGPQFIFQYYEKEERGRGNFPDRFSARQFPNYSSELNVNALLLGDSALYLCASSLRNTGELFFGEGSRLTVL.

The chain employs TRBV18 and TRBJ2-7; tentative D call: TRBD2 (6 bases). Trimming cost V 3 bases and J 6 bases, with 9 bases left between them. In germline, CDR1 is KGHSH, CDR2 LQKENI. CDR3 length: 12 amino acids. Written as DNA, the CDR3 is TGTGCCAGCTCACCCGGGGGAGGCGAGCAGTACTTC. Translation: CASSPGGGEQYF.

The chain has TRBV29-1 and TRBJ1-2, with 9 bases that match TRBD1. Losses at the gene ends were 7 bases for V and 5 bases for J; bases not matched to a gene: 8. This CDR3 comprises 13 residues. Germline assignment: CDR1 SQVTM and CDR2 ANQGSEA. CDR3 coding DNA: TGCAGCGCAGGGGCGGGACAGGGATATGGCTACACCTTC. Translating it yields CSAGAGQGYGYTF.

J is TRBJ1-1 and V is TRBV10-3, with D perhaps TRBD1 (6 bases). CDR1 is ENHRY and CDR2 is SYGVKD in the germline V gene. Trimming left V 0 bases short and J 4 bases short, with 9 bases between. The CDR3 has 14 amino acids. The CDR3 loop reads CAISESLGGTEAFF. The CDR3 DNA follows: TGTGCCATCAGTGAGTCCCTAGGGGGCACTGAAGCTTTCTTT.

The rearrangement links TRBV29-1 to TRBJ2-5; D possibly corresponds to TRBD2 (5 bases). The CDR3 covers 13 residues. The germline V and J ends were trimmed by 1 base and 2 bases, with 8 bases remaining between them. Germline V gives CDR1 SQVTM, CDR2 ANQGSEA. CDR3 region: CSVEVGAQETQYF. CDR3 DNA sequence: TGCAGCGTTGAAGTGGGAGCTCAAGAGACCCAGTACTTC.

V and J are TRBV7-9 and TRBJ2-2; D not certain. V shed 5 bases and J shed 6 bases, with 13 bases lying between them. Germline CDR1 reads SEHNR; CDR2 reads FQNEAQ (reference sequence). The CDR3 spans 14 residues. The CDR3 sequence: CASSAPSTAGELFF. The CDR3 DNA follows: TGTGCCAGCAGCGCCCCTTCTACGGCCGGGGAGCTGTTTTTT.

This chain links TRBV7-2 with TRBJ1-6; D is possibly TRBD1 (5 bases). This CDR3 region has 14 residues. Germline CDR1 SGHTA, CDR2 FQGNSA. V was trimmed by 3 bases and J by 8 bases, leaving 11 bases between them. The CDR3 sequence is CASSFQGSDSPLHF. In DNA, the CDR3 is TGTGCCAGCAGCTTTCAGGGTTCAGATTCACCCCTCCACTTT. The full variable domain, in which reference TRBV7-2 and TRBJ1-6 provide the parts outside the CDR3, is GAGVSQSPSNKVTEKGKDVELRCDPISGHTALYWYRQSLGQGLEFLIYFQGNSAPDKSGLPSDRFSAERTGGSVSTLTIQRTQQEDSAVYLCASSFQGSDSPLHFGNGTRLTVT.